A single T cell receptor beta chain is shown here with its context. Sequencing used immunoSEQ multiplex PCR; TCRdb keeps in-frame clones, though not all of them. The sample lists 70,000 or so clones, about nine tenths seen once, with approximately 6.8% in the top ten. V shed 6 bases and J 5 bases; nucleotides not matched to a gene: 3. This CDR3 is 13 amino acids long. These data belong to a study of blood T cell repertoires in COVID-19. The sequenced sample was peripheral blood. This sequence was found in a woman over 75 with active COVID-19. The chain combines TRBV12-3 or TRBV12-4 with TRBJ2-3; 9 nucleotides match TRBD1. The CDR3 sequence is CASSGTGRDTQYF. The DNA of the CDR3 is TGTGCCAGCAGCGGGACAGGGCGAGATACGCAGTATTTT.